Described below is a single T cell receptor beta chain sequence and its context. Original handling: Nucleated cell number was recorded as an estimate derived from reference gene primer amplification. Method: immunoSEQ multiplex PCR; TCRdb's copy keeps in-frame clones and lacks some. The DNA was the basis for D and trimming; V, J and clone size are from that table. Here the sample spans approximately 300,000 clones, around 82% being singletons. The V gene's germline CDR1 is DFQATT and CDR2 SNEGSKA (reference sequence). V lost 3 bases and J lost 4, with 13 bases in between. There are 14 residues in the CDR3. The data derive from a study of blood T cell repertoires in COVID-19. Study-wide background: From T cells, B-cell-depleted T cells, or PBMCs came the material, which was cDNA or gDNA.

This sequence joins TRBV20-1 and TRBJ1-5, with TRBD1 as a possible D gene (6 bases). This clonotype was sampled from a human donor with COVID-19, enrolled during active disease. The donor label of this sample is uncertain. The sample comprised peripheral blood. This CDR3 reads CSASRGGGNQPQHF. The CDR3 DNA follows: TGCAGTGCTAGTAGAGGGGGAGGGAATCAGCCCCAGCATTTT.